The clone carrying this TCR beta chain was recorded a few times. No antigen is known for it. The data are from a study of beta chain features in type 1 diabetes. Every donor had blood drawn once into heparin, roughly 120 mL on average. Whole-study results and caveats: Patients showed naive, central memory and Treg TCRB repertoires that appeared more similar than those of healthy donors.

Sequenced material consisted of expressed TCRB transcripts (all of the isolated RNA was reverse transcribed). The data were produced by immunoSEQ multiplex PCR, yet TCRdb's version contains in-frame clones alone and is incomplete. This sample has approximately 380,000 clones; approximately 15% occur once, and the top ten carry 0.019%. The sequencing sample was made of naive CD4+ T cells from blood. The receptor's source is a woman aged 18-29 years in good health.

CDR3 bases: TGTGCCAGCAGCTTAGTAATGGGACAGGGGATGAGTGAGCAGTTCTTC. Residues: CASSLVMGQGMSEQFF. The J gene is TRBJ2-1, the V gene TRBV11-2, with TRBD1 matching 10 bases. Germline CDR1 and CDR2: SGHAT and FQNNGV. The CDR3 loop spans 16 amino acids. Trimming removed 1 base from V and 9 bases from J; junction bases left unmatched: 9.